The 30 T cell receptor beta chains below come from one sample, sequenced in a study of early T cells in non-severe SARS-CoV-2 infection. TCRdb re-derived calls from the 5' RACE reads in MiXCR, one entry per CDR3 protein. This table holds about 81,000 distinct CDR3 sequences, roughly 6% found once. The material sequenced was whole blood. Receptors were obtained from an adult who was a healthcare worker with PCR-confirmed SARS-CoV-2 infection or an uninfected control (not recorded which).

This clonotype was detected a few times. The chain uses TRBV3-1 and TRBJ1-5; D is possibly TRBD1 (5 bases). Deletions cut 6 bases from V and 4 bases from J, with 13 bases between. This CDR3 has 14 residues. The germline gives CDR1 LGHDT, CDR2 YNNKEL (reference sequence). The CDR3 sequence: CASSPVAGNQPQHF. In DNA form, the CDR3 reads TGTGCCAGCAGTCCCGTGGCAGGGAATCAGCCCCAGCATTTT.

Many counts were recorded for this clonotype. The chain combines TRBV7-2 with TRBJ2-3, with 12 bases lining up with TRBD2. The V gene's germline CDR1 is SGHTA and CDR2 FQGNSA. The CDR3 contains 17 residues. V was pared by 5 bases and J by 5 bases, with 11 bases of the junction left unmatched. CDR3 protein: CASSPGTSGPRGDTQYF. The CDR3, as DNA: TGTGCCAGCAGCCCGGGGACTAGCGGGCCGCGGGGAGATACGCAGTATTTT.

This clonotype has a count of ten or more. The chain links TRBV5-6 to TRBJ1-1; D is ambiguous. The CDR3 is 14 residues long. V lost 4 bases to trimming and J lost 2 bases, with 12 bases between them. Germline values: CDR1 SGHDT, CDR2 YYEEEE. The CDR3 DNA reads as TGTGCCAGCAGCCCACATCGCCCAAACACTGAAGCTTTCTTT. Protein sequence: CASSPHRPNTEAFF.

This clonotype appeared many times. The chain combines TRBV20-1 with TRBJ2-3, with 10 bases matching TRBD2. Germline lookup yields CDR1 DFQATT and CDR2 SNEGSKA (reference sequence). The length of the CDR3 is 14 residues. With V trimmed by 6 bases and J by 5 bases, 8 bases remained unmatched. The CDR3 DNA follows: TGCAGTGCCTTCAATGTAGCGGGGGGAGATACGCAGTATTTT. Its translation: CSAFNVAGGDTQYF.

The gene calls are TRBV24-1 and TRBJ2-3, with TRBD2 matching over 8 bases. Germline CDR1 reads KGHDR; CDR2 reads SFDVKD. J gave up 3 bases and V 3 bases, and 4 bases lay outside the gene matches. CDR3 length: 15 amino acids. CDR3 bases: TGTGCCACCAGTGATATAGCGGGGCCTACAGATACGCAGTATTTT. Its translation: CATSDIAGPTDTQYF.

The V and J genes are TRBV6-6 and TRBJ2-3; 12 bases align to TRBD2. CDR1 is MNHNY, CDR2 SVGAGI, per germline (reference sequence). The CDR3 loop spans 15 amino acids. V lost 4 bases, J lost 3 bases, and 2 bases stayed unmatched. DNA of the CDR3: TGTGCCAGCAGTTCTAGCGGGGGGGCGACAGATACGCAGTATTTT. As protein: CASSSSGGATDTQYF.

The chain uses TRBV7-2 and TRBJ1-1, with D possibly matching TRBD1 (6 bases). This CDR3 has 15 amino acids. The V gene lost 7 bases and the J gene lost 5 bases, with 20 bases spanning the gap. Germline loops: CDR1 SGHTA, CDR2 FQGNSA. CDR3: CASNTRGAQLTEAFF. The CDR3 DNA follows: TGTGCCAGCAATACACGGGGGGCGCAATTGACTGAAGCTTTCTTT.

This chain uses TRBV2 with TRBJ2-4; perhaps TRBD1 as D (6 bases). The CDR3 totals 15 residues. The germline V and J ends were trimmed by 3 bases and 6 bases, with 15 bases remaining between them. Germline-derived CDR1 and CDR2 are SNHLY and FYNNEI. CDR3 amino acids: CASSEPQGLRNIQYF. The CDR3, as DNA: TGTGCCAGCAGTGAGCCACAGGGTTTGAGAAACATTCAGTACTTC.

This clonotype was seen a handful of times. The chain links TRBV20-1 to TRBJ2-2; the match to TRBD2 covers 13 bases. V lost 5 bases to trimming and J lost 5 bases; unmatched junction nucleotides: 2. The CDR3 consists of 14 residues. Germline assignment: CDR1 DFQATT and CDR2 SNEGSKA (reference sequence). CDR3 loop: CSAGLAGVTGELFF. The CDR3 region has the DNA TGCAGTGCTGGACTAGCGGGAGTAACCGGGGAGCTGTTTTTT.

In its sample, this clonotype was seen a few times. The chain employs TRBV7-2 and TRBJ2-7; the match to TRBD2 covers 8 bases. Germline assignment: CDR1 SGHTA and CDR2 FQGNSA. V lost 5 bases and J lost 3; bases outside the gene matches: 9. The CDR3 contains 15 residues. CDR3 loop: CASSPKRELYYEQYF. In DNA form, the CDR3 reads TGTGCCAGCAGCCCTAAGCGGGAGCTGTACTACGAGCAGTACTTC. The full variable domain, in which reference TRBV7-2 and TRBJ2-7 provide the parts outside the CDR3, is GAGVSQSPSNKVTEKGKDVELRCDPISGHTALYWYRQSLGQGLEFLIYFQGNSAPDKSGLPSDRFSAERTGGSVSTLTIQRTQQEDSAVYLCASSPKRELYYEQYFGPGTRLTVT.

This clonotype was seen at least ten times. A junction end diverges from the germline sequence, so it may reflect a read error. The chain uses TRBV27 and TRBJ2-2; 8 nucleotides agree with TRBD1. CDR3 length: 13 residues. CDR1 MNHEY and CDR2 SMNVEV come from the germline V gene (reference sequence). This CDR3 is CAGRTGSVGELFF. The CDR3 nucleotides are TGTGCCGGCAGGACAGGGTCGGTCGGGGAGCTGTTTTTT.

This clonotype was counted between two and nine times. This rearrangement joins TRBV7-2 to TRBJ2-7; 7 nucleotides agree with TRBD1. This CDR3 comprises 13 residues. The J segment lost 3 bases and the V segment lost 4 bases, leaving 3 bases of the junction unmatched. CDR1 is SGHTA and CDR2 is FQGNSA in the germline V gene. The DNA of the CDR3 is TGTGCCAGCAGCTACAGGGGTCGCTACGAGCAGTACTTC. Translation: CASSYRGRYEQYF.

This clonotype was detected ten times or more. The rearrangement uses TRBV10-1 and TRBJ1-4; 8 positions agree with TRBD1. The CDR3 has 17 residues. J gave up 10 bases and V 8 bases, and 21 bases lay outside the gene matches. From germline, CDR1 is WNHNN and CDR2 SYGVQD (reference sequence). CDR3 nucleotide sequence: TGCGCCAGCGAAATTACAGGGGGAAAGTATCCTGGAGGAAAACTGTTTTTT. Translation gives CASEITGGKYPGGKLFF.

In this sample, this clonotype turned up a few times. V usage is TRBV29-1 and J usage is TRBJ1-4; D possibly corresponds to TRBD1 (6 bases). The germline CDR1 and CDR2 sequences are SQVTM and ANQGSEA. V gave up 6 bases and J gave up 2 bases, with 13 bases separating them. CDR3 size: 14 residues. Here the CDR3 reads CSVTTGSTNEKLFF. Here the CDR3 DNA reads TGCAGCGTAACCACAGGGTCGACTAATGAAAAACTGTTTTTT.

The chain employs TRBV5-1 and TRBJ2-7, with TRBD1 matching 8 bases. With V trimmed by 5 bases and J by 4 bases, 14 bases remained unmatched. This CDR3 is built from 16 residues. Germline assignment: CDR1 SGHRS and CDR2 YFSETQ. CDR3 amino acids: CASSLTTGTGSYEQYF. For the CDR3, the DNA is TGCGCCAGCAGTTTGACCACCGGGACAGGATCTTACGAGCAGTACTTC. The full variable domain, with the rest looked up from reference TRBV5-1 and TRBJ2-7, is KAGVTQTPRYLIKTRGQQVTLSCSPISGHRSVSWYQQTPGQGLQFLFEYFSETQRNKGNFPGRFSGRQFSNSRSEMNVSTLELGDSALYLCASSLTTGTGSYEQYFGPGTRLTVT.

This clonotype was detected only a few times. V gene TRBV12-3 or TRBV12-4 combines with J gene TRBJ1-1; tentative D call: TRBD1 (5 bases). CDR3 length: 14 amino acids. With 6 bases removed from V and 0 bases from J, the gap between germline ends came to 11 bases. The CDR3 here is CASREGQLNTEAFF. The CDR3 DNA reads TGTGCCAGCAGGGAGGGGCAGCTGAACACTGAAGCTTTCTTT.

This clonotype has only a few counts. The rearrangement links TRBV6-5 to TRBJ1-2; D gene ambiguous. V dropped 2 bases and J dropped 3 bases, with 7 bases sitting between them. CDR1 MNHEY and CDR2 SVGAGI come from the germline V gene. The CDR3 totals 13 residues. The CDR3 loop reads CASSYNPYYGYTF. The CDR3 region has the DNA TGTGCCAGCAGTTACAACCCGTACTATGGCTACACCTTC.

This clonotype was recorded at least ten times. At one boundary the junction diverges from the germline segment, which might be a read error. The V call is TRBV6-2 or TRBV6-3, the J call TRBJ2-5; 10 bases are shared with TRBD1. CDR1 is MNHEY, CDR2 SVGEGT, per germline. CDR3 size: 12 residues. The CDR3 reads CASSLTGTGENF. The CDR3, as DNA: TGTGCCAGCAGCCTCACCGGGACAGGGGAGAACTTC.

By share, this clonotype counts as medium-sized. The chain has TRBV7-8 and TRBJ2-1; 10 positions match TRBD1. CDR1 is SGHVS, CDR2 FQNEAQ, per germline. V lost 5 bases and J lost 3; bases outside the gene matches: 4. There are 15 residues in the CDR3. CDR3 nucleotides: TGTGCCAGCAGCCCCGGGACAGGGGTCTACAATGAGCAGTTCTTC. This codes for CASSPGTGVYNEQFF.

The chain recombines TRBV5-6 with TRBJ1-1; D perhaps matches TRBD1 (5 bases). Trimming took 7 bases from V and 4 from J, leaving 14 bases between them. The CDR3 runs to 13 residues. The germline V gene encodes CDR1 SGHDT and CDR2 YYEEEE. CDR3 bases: TGTGCCAGCGGGAATCAGGGCGGCACTGAAGCTTTCTTT. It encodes CASGNQGGTEAFF.

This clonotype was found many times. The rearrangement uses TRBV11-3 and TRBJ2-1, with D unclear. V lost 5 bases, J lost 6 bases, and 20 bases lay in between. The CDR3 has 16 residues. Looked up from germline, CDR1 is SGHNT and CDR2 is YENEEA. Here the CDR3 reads CASSLNSLRDTNEQFF. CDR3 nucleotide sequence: TGTGCCAGCAGCCTAAACAGTCTCCGTGATACCAATGAGCAGTTCTTC.

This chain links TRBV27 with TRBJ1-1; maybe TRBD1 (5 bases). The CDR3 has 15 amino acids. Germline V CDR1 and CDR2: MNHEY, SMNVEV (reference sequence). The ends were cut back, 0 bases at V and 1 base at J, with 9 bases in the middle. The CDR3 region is CASSLSPGPNTEAFF. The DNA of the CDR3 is TGTGCCAGCAGTTTATCGCCAGGGCCGAACACTGAAGCTTTCTTT.

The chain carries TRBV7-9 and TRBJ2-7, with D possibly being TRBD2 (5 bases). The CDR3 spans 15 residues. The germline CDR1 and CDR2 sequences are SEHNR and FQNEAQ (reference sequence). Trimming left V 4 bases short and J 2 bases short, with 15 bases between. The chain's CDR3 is CASSSTSGETYEQYF. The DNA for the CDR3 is TGTGCCAGCAGCTCAACAAGCGGAGAGACCTACGAGCAGTACTTC.

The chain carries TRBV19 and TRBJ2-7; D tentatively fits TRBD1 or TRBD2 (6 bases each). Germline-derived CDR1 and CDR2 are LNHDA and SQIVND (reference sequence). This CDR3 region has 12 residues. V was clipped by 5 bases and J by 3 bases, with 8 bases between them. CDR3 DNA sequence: TGTGCCAGTAGTGGAGGGGGCTACGAGCAGTACTTC. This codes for CASSGGGYEQYF.

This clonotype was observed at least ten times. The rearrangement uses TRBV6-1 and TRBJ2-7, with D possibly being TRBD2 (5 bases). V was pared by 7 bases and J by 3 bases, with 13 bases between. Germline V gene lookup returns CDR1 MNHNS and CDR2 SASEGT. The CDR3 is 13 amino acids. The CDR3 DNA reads TGTGCCAGCATCGGGGAAATTGGCTACGAGCAGTACTTC. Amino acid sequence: CASIGEIGYEQYF.

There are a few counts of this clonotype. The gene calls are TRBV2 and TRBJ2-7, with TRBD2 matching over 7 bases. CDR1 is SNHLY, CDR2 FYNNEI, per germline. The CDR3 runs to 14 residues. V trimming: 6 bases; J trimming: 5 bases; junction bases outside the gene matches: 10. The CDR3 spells CASRLRTRPHEQYF. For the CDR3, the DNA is TGTGCCAGCAGACTCAGGACTAGACCCCACGAGCAGTACTTC. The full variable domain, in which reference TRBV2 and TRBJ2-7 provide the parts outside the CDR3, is EPEVTQTPSHQVTQMGQEVILRCVPISNHLYFYWYRQILGQKVEFLVSFYNNEISEKSEIFDDQFSVERPDGSNFTLKIRSTKLEDSAMYFCASRLRTRPHEQYFGPGTRLTVT.

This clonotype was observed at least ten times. The DNA of the CDR3 is TGCAGTGCTAGAGAGTGGCAGGGATCCACTGAAGCTTTCTTT. Translation gives CSAREWQGSTEAFF. The J gene is TRBJ1-1, the V gene TRBV20-1, with D tentatively TRBD1 (5 bases). Trimming took off 0 bases at V and 4 bases at J, with 12 bases between the two ends. The CDR3 has 14 residues. Germline V lookup: CDR1 DFQATT, CDR2 SNEGSKA (reference sequence).

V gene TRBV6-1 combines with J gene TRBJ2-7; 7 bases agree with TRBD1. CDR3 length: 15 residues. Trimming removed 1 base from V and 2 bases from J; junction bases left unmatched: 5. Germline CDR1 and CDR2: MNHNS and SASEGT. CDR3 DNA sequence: TGTGCCAGCAGTGAAGAGGCAGGGGGACCCTACGAGCAGTACTTC. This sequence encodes CASSEEAGGPYEQYF.

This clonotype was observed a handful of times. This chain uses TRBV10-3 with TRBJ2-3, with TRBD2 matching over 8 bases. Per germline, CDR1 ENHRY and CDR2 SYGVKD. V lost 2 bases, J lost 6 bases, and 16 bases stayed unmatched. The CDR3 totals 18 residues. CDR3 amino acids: CAISEPKGLAGASDTQYF. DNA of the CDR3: TGTGCCATCAGTGAGCCTAAGGGGCTAGCGGGTGCTTCTGATACGCAGTATTTT.

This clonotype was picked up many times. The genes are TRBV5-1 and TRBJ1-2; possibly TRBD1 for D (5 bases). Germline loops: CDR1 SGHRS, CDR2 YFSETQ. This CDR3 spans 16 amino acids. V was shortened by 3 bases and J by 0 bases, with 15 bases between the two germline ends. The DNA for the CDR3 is TGCGCCAGCAGCTACCTCCAGGGAACTGCTAACTATGGCTACACCTTC. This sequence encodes CASSYLQGTANYGYTF.